The sequence of this T cell receptor beta chain was determined in a study of blood T cell repertoires in COVID-19. As originally analysed: Estimation of nucleated cell counts was performed using reference gene primer amplification. Only in-frame clones appear in the TCRdb table, and some are missing; sequencing was by immunoSEQ multiplex PCR. The V and J calls and clone size are taken from that table; D and trimming were inferred from the DNA. The sample consists of hundreds of thousands of clones, 80% to 90% of them appearing once. Germline trimming cut 3 bases from V and 1 base from J; bases unmatched to any gene: 4. The V gene's germline CDR1 is SGHTS and CDR2 YDEGEE. The CDR3 contains 15 residues. Categorization into cohorts depended on clinical history that participants reported. Among Cohort 3 donors, those recovered had two negative PCRs, clearance, or symptom resolution.

This receptor was identified in a man younger than 45 who had recovered from COVID-19. Specimen: PBMCs or T cells enriched from blood (not recorded which). The chain carries TRBV5-8 and TRBJ2-7; 10 bases are a match to TRBD1. CDR3 residues: CASSSRDRGSYEQYF. The CDR3 bases are TGTGCCAGCAGCTCAAGGGACAGGGGATCCTACGAGCAGTACTTC.